The clone carrying this TCR beta chain was found a few times. Its antigen is undetermined. This record belongs to a study of cytomegalovirus exposure and HLA in healthy donors. Study background: Out of 150 million to 200 million T cells, an earlier analysis found 117 million unique TCR beta sequences in total. Broader study findings: Among TCR sequences, most were rare, though some public TCRs appeared in many donors. According to a later analysis, donors in an Asian-associated ancestry cluster reportedly had fewer N-insertions than the roughly 720-donor mean.

Primers: 60 Vbeta forward and 13 Jbeta reverse. TCRdb's copy holds only in-frame clones and misses some; the assay was immunoSEQ multiplex PCR. The sample lists 97,000 or so clones; roughly 9.4% were seen once. The CDR3 contains 15 residues. Germline CDR1 and CDR2: SGDLS and YYNGEE. Trimming took 4 bases from V and 2 from J; bases not matched to a gene: 6. The sequenced sample consisted of PBMCs. The chain couples TRBV9 to TRBJ1-3, with TRBD1 matching 7 bases. The clonotype was recovered from a man aged 45-60 years in good health and CMV-seropositive. The CDR3 DNA reads TGTGCCAGCAGCAAGCGCGACAGGGCTGGAAACACCATATATTTT. This sequence encodes CASSKRDRAGNTIYF.